This is a list of T cell receptor beta chains from one sample in a study of T cells in Graves' hyperthyroidism and ophthalmopathy. TCRdb re-analysed the multiplex PCR reads in MiXCR, keeping a single row per CDR3 protein. The data contain hundreds of thousands of distinct CDR3 sequences, approximately 14% of them seen just once; the ten biggest clones take up about 4.5%. The sequencing input was blood. These receptors all stem from a woman aged 35 to 49 with Graves' ophthalmopathy. Both conserved end residues are part of each CDR3. Each record gives: J gene, V gene, CDR3 protein.

TRBJ1-5 TRBV6-5 CASSYDRGTAPQHF
TRBJ2-7 TRBV6-1 CASVGYSNTYEQYF
TRBJ1-1 TRBV20-1 CSARDGGMNTEAFF
TRBJ1-5 TRBV18 CASSPGRTLNQPQHF
TRBJ2-2 TRBV6-2/TRBV6-3 CASSLRDREYAGELFF
TRBJ1-5 TRBV4-1 CASSQGTGDNQPQHF
TRBJ2-7 TRBV7-2 CASSPGGGLTSEQYF
TRBJ1-1 TRBV9 CASSTRTEGGEAFF
TRBJ2-3 TRBV12-3/TRBV12-4 CASSLRTSGTDTQYF
TRBJ1-1 TRBV12-5 CASGPRQGARRTEAFF
TRBJ2-2 TRBV12-3/TRBV12-4 CASSLGGLGGELFF
TRBJ1-1 TRBV6-1 CASFTTGVGTEAFF
TRBJ2-7 TRBV20-1 CSAREAGADEQYF
TRBJ2-5 TRBV6-1 CASSEVLTGQETQYF
TRBJ1-3 TRBV11-1 CASSLVIAKISGNTIYF
TRBJ2-5 TRBV5-1 CASSLEGTKRGETQYF
TRBJ2-2 TRBV13 CASSLVGTIQGGELFF
TRBJ1-1 TRBV11-3 CASSLGRGRQVTFGDTEAFF
TRBJ1-3 TRBV20-1 CSAREGTASGNTIYF
TRBJ2-5 TRBV5-8 CASSRGTGGRETQYF
TRBJ2-7 TRBV5-6 CASSGGLAGSSYEQYF
TRBJ1-5 TRBV7-2 CASSLAGREQPQHF
TRBJ1-1 TRBV19 CATTSGQGNTEAFF
TRBJ2-7 TRBV7-2 CASSLVAGFTYEQYF
TRBJ2-7 TRBV12-3/TRBV12-4 CASTVAGGNYEQYF
TRBJ2-2 TRBV27 CASSQSGGGNGELFF
TRBJ2-7 TRBV28 CASRDGSTYEQYF
TRBJ1-1 TRBV28 CASSSPGGRTEAFF
TRBJ2-5 TRBV20-1 CSAFSGRGETQYF
TRBJ2-4 TRBV12-3/TRBV12-4 CASFSGNYVPKNIQYF
TRBJ1-6 TRBV6-1 CASSEGPGSSSSPLHF
TRBJ2-5 TRBV28 CASSAPRANEQETQYF
TRBJ2-7 TRBV5-1 CASSYGLANEQYF
TRBJ2-5 TRBV28 CASEFRETQYF
TRBJ2-2 TRBV4-2 CASAGLAGGVAGELFF
TRBJ1-3 TRBV12-3/TRBV12-4 CASSLGDSARNTIYF
TRBJ2-7 TRBV20-1 CSASGLAGGLGQYF
TRBJ2-5 TRBV12-3/TRBV12-4 CASAWGTIQETQYF
TRBJ2-2 TRBV12-3/TRBV12-4 CASSFTAEVGGELFF
TRBJ1-1 TRBV7-9 CASSPPGTGAEAFF
TRBJ1-2 TRBV5-1 CASSSFPGVDYGYTF
TRBJ2-7 TRBV6-1 CASSEPGQGLSYEQYF
TRBJ1-2 TRBV6-5 CASSYSVRGNGYTF
TRBJ2-7 TRBV15 CATSRGGQSSYEQYF
TRBJ1-3 TRBV27 CASSTRIHGNTIYF
TRBJ2-2 TRBV12-3/TRBV12-4 CASSRGQGADGELFF
TRBJ2-7 TRBV6-1 CASSPSTSPEQYF